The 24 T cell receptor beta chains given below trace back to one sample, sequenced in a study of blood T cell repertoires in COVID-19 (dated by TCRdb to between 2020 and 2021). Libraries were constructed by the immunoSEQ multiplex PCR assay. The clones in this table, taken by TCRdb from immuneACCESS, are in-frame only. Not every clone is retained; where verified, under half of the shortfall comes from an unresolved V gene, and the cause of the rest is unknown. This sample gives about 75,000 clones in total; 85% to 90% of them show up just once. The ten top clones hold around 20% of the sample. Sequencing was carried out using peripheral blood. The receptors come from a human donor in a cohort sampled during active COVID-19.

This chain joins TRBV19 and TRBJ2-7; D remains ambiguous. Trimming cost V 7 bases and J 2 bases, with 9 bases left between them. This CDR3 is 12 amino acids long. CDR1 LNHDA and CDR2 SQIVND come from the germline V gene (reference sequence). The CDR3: CASTVYPYEQYF. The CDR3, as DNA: TGTGCCAGTACAGTATATCCCTACGAGCAGTACTTC.

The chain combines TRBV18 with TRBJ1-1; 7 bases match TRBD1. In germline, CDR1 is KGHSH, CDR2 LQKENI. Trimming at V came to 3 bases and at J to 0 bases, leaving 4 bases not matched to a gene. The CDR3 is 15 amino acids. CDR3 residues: CASSPETGMNTEAFF. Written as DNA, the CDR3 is TGTGCCAGCTCACCTGAGACAGGGATGAACACTGAAGCTTTCTTT.

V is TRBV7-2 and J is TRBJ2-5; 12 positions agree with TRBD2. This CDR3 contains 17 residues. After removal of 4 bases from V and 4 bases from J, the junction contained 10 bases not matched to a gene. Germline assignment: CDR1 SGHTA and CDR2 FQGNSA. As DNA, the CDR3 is TGTGCCAGCAGCTCCACCTTTCTAGCGGGGGGGGGAGAGACCCAGTACTTC. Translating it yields CASSSTFLAGGGETQYF. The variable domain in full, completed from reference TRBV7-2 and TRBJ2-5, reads GAGVSQSPSNKVTEKGKDVELRCDPISGHTALYWYRQSLGQGLEFLIYFQGNSAPDKSGLPSDRFSAERTGGSVSTLTIQRTQQEDSAVYLCASSSTFLAGGGETQYFGPGTRLLVL.

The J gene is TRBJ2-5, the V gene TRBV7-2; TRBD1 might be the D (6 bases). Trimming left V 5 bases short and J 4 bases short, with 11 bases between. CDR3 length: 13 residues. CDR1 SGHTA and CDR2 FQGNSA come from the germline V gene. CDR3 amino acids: CASSGGRPETQYF. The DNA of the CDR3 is TGTGCCAGCAGCGGGGGCAGGCCAGAGACCCAGTACTTC.

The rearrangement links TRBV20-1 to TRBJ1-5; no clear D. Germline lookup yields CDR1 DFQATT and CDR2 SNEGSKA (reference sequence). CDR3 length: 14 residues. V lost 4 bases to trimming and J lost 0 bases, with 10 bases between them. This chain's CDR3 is CSATDTGSNQPQHF. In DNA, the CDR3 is TGCAGTGCTACTGATACCGGTAGCAATCAGCCCCAGCATTTT.

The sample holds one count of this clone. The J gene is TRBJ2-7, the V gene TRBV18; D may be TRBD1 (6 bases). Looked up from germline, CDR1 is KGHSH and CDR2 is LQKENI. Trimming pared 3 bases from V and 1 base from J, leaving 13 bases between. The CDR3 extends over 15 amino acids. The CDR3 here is CASSPTGIRSYEQYF. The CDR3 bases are TGTGCCAGCTCACCCACAGGGATTCGGTCCTACGAGCAGTACTTC.

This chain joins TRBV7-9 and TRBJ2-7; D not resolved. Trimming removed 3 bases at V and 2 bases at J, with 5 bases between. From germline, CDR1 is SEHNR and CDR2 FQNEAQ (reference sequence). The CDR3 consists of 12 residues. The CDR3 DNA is TGTGCCAGCAGCTTTATTACCTACGAGCAGTACTTC. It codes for CASSFITYEQYF.

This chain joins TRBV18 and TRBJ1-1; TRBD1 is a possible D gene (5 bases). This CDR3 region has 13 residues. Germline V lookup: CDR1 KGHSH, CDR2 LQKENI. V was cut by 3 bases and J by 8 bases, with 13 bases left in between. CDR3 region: CASSPSTGFEAFF. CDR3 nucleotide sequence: TGTGCCAGCTCACCCTCCACAGGATTCGAAGCTTTCTTT. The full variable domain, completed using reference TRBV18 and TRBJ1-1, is NAGVMQNPRHLVRRRGQEARLRCSPMKGHSHVYWYRQLPEEGLKFMVYLQKENIIDESGMPKERFSAEFPKEGPSILRIQQVVRGDSAAYFCASSPSTGFEAFFGQGTRLTVV.

The CDR3 spells CASSLDSSNTEAFF. CDR3 nucleotides: TGCGCCAGCAGCTTAGACAGCTCTAACACTGAAGCTTTCTTT. The chain joins TRBV5-1 to TRBJ1-1, with D possibly matching TRBD1 (5 bases). Germline V gives CDR1 SGHRS, CDR2 YFSETQ. The length of the CDR3 is 14 residues. Trimming removed 2 bases at V and 2 bases at J, with 10 bases between.

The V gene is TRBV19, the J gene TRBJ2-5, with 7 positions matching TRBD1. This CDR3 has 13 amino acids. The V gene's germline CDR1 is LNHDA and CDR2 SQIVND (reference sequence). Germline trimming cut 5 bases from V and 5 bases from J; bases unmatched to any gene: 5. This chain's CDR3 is CASSPTGAETQYF. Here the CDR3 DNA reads TGTGCCAGTAGTCCAACAGGGGCGGAGACCCAGTACTTC. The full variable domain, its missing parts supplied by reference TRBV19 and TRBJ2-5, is DGGITQSPKYLFRKEGQNVTLSCEQNLNHDAMYWYRQDPGQGLRLIYYSQIVNDFQKGDIAEGYSVSREKKESFPLTVTSAQKNPTAFYLCASSPTGAETQYFGPGTRLLVL.

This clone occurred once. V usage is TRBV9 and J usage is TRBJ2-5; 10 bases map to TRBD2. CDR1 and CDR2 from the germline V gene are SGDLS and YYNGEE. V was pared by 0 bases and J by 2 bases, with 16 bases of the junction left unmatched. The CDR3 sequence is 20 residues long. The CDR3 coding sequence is TGTGCCAGCAGCGTAGGCCCAGCGGGAGGGCCTGGGTCAGGTCAAGAGACCCAGTACTTC. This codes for CASSVGPAGGPGSGQETQYF.

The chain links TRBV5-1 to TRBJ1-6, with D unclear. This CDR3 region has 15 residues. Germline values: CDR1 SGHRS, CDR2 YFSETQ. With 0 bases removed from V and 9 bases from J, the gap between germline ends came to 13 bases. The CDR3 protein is CASSLAVVGGSPLHF. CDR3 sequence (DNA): TGCGCCAGCAGCTTGGCCGTCGTTGGAGGTTCACCCCTCCACTTT. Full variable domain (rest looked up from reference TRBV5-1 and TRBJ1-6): KAGVTQTPRYLIKTRGQQVTLSCSPISGHRSVSWYQQTPGQGLQFLFEYFSETQRNKGNFPGRFSGRQFSNSRSEMNVSTLELGDSALYLCASSLAVVGGSPLHFGNGTRLTVT.

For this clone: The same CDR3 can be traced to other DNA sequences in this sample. The CDR3 here is CASSLGQGGDTQYF. CDR3 DNA sequence: TGTGCCAGCAGTCTAGGACAGGGTGGTGATACGCAGTATTTT. This chain joins TRBV6-5 and TRBJ2-3; 8 bases match TRBD1. The CDR3 is 14 amino acids. V dropped 5 bases and J dropped 6; count of bases not matched to a gene: 7. CDR1 and CDR2 (germline): MNHEY, SVGAGI.

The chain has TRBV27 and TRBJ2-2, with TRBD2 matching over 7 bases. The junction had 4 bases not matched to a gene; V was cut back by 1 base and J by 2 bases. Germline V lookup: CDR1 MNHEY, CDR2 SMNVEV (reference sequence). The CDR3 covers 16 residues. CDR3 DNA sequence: TGTGCCAGCAGTTTATTTGGGGGGGAAAACACCGGGGAGCTGTTTTTT. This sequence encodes CASSLFGGENTGELFF.

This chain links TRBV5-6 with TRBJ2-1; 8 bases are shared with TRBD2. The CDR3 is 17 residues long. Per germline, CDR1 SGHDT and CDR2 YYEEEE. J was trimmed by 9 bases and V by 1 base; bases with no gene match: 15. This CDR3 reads CASSLMVSGGPGGEQFF. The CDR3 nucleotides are TGTGCCAGCAGCTTGATGGTTTCGGGGGGGCCGGGAGGTGAGCAGTTCTTC.

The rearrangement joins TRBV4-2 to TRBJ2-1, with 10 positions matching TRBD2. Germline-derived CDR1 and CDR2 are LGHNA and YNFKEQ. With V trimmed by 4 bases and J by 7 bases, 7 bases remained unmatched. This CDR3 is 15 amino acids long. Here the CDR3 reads CASSPRTSGGNEQFF. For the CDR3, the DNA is TGTGCCAGCAGCCCGAGGACTAGCGGCGGGAATGAGCAGTTCTTC.

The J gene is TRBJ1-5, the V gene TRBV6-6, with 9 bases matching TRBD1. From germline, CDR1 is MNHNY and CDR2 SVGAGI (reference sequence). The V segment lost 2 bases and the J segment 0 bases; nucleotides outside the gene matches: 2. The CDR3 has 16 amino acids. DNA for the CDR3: TGTGCCAGCAGTTACGGGGGACAGGGTAGCAATCAGCCCCAGCATTTT. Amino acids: CASSYGGQGSNQPQHF.

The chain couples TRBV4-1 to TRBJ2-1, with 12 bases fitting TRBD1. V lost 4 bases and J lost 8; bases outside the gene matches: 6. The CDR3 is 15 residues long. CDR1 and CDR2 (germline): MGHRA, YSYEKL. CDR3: CASSLGTGGFDEQFF. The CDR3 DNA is TGCGCCAGCAGCCTCGGGACAGGGGGCTTCGATGAGCAGTTCTTC.

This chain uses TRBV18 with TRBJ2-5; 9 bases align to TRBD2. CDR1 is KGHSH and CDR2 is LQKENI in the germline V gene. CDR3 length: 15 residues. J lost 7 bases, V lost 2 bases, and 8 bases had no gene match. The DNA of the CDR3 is TGTGCCAGCTCACCAGGGATAGCGGGAGTTGGGACCCAGTACTTC. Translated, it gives CASSPGIAGVGTQYF.

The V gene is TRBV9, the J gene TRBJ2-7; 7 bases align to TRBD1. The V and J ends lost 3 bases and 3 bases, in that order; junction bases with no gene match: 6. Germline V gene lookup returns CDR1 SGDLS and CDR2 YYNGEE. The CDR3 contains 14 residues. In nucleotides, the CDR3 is TGTGCCAGCAGCGCCAGGACAGGATTCTACGAGCAGTACTTC. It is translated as CASSARTGFYEQYF.

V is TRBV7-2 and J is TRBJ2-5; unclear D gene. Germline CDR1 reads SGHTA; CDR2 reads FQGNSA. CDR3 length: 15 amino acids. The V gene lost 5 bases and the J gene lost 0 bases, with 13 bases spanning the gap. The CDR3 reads CASSNYMQYQETQYF. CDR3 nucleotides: TGTGCCAGCAGCAACTACATGCAGTACCAAGAGACCCAGTACTTC.

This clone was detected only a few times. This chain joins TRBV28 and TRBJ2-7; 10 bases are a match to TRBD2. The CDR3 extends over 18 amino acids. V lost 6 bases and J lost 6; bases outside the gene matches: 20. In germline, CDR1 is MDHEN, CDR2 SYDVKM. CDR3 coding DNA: TGTGCCAGCAGCCAGGACGGTGTCCAAGCGGGAGGGCCCGGCGAGCAGTACTTC. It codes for CASSQDGVQAGGPGEQYF. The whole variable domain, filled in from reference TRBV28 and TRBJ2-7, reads DVKVTQSSRYLVKRTGEKVFLECVQDMDHENMFWYRQDPGLGLRLIYFSYDVKMKEKGDIPEGYSVSREKKERFSLILESASTNQTSMYLCASSQDGVQAGGPGEQYFGPGTRLTVT.

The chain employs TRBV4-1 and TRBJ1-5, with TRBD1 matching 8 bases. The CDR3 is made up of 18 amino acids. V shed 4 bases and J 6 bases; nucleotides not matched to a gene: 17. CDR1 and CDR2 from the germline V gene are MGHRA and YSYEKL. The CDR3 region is CASSLLYPGDRRVQPQHF. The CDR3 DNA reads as TGCGCCAGCAGCCTACTTTACCCGGGGGACAGGAGGGTTCAGCCCCAGCATTTT.

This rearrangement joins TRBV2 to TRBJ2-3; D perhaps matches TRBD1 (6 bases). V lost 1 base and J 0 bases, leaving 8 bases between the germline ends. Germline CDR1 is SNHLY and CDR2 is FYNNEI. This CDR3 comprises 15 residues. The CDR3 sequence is CASSEGQGSTDTQYF. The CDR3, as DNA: TGTGCCAGCAGTGAAGGGCAGGGGAGCACAGATACGCAGTATTTT. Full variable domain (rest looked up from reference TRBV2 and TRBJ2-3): EPEVTQTPSHQVTQMGQEVILRCVPISNHLYFYWYRQILGQKVEFLVSFYNNEISEKSEIFDDQFSVERPDGSNFTLKIRSTKLEDSAMYFCASSEGQGSTDTQYFGPGTRLTVL.